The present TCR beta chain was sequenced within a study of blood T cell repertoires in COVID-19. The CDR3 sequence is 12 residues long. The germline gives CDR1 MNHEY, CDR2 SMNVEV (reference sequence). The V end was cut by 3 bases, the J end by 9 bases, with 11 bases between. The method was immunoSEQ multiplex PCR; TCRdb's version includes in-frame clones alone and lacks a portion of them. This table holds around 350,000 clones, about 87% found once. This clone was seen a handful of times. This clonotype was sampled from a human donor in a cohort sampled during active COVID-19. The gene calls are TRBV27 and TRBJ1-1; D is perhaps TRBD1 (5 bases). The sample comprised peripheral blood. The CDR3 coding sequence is TGTGCCAGCAGTTTTATTCCAGGGAAAGCTTTCTTT. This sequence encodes CASSFIPGKAFF.